This TCR beta chain is from a study of blood T cell repertoires in COVID-19. Study-level information: Acute and convalescent COVID-19 specimens originated in the United States, Italy and Spain. PBMCs, B-cell-depleted T cells, or T cells were the source of the cDNA or gDNA that made up the material.

In the authors' workflow: The assay estimated nucleated cells by amplifying reference gene primers. Generated by immunoSEQ multiplex PCR, the TCRdb table keeps only in-frame clones and is missing some. The V and J calls and clone size come from that table; D and trimming were worked out from the DNA. The sample contains roughly 410,000 clones, roughly nine tenths of which appear only once. The sequenced sample was peripheral blood. This receptor was taken from a man aged 35 to 55 with acute or convalescent COVID-19.

The CDR3 DNA follows: TGTGCCAGCAGCCAACCCCTCGGTGGCTACACCTTC. This codes for CASSQPLGGYTF. The V call is TRBV3-1 (or the pseudogene TRBV3-2), the J call TRBJ1-2, with D unclear. Trimming took 2 bases from V and 7 from J, leaving 8 bases between them. Germline assignment: CDR1 LGHDT and CDR2 YNNKEL (reference sequence). This CDR3 has 12 amino acids.